The subject of this entry is one TCR beta chain. In germline, CDR1 is MNHNS, CDR2 SASEGT. This CDR3 has 16 amino acids. V was clipped by 1 base and J by 4 bases; unmatched bases: 9. This record comes from a study of blood T cell repertoires in COVID-19. Libraries were prepared by immunoSEQ multiplex PCR; TCRdb keeps only in-frame clonotypes and omits some of them. The sample includes 150,000 to 200,000 clones, 70% to 90% of them seen just once. This TCR derives from a man in his fifties or sixties with active or convalescent COVID-19. This chain links TRBV6-1 with TRBJ1-2, with 7 nucleotides matching TRBD1. Material for sequencing was peripheral blood. As DNA, the CDR3 is TGTGCCAGCAGTGAAGGTCAGGGGGTTGGCGGCTATGGCTACACCTTC. Encoded protein: CASSEGQGVGGYGYTF.